The sample holds a few counts of the clone carrying this T cell receptor beta chain. A single record per CDR3 protein comes from TCRdb applying MiXCR to the 5' RACE reads. The table includes about 160,000 distinct CDR3 sequences, around a third detected once. This specimen comes from a study of T-cell memory formation after mild COVID-19. Material: PBMCs or a T cell subset sorted from them (not recorded which). This clonotype was obtained from an adult woman who had mild COVID-19 (a few samples of this study predate the infection). Cell type and time point are not known.

CDR3 residues: CASSLETYYNEQFF. As DNA, the CDR3 is TGTGCCAGCAGCTTAGAGACATACTACAATGAGCAGTTCTTC. The chain links TRBV7-8 to TRBJ2-1; D is unresolved. The CDR3 extends over 14 amino acids. With 1 base removed from V and 3 bases from J, the gap between germline ends came to 7 bases. Germline V gives CDR1 SGHVS, CDR2 FQNEAQ.